A selection of T cell receptor beta chains follows, all from one sample in a study of metastatic and nonmetastatic thyroid tumors. TCRdb re-called clones via MiXCR from the PCR reads. Of under 30,000 clones listed, roughly 15% are singletons. The source material was blood. These receptors came from a male donor with papillary thyroid cancer or a benign thyroid nodule (not recorded which). Some clones in this sample may be carry-over from other donors' samples. Each CDR3 is given with its conserved first and last residue. A D gene is named only where the DNA matches it firmly. Only some rows state a clone size, as once, few, many or a class for expanded clones.

clone size | J gene | V gene | D gene | CDR3 DNA | CDR3 protein
many | TRBJ2-5 | TRBV7-7 | TRBD2 | TGTGCTAGCAGCCCGGGACTAGGAGGTCGGAAAGAGACCCAGTACTTC | CASSPGLGGRKETQYF
many | TRBJ1-2 | TRBV12-3/TRBV12-4 | - | TGTGCCAGCAACGGGGCGGGTGGCTACACCTTC | CASNGAGGYTF
- | TRBJ2-2 | TRBV24-1 | - | TGTGCCACCAGTGTAGGATTGGAGCTGTTTTTT | CATSVGLELFF
medium-sized | TRBJ2-7 | TRBV6-2/TRBV6-3 | TRBD2 | TGTGCCAGCCGTGACCCCCCCGGGACTAGCGGAGCAGAGCAGTACTTC | CASRDPPGTSGAEQYF
- | TRBJ2-7 | TRBV27 | - | TGTGCCAGCAGCCCCAGTAGAGGGCTAGTTTTGTACGAGCAGTACTTC | CASSPSRGLVLYEQYF
many | TRBJ2-3 | TRBV4-1 | TRBD2 | TGCGCCAGCAGCCAAGAGTGGGTAGCGGGAGTGGAAGATACGCAGTATTTT | CASSQEWVAGVEDTQYF
many | TRBJ1-1 | TRBV9 | - | TGTGCCAGCAGCGTAGGGCAGTCGAACACTGAAGCTTTCTTT | CASSVGQSNTEAFF
many | TRBJ2-5 | TRBV19 | TRBD1 | TGTGCCAGTCGCTCAGGGGGCAAGGAGACCCAGTACTTC | CASRSGGKETQYF
once | TRBJ1-3 | TRBV11-2 | - | TGTGCCAGCAGTCGTCAGGCGTTCTCTGGAAACACCATATATTTT | CASSRQAFSGNTIYF
once | TRBJ2-1 | TRBV20-1 | - | TGCAGTGCTAGGGAGGATTCAGATCACAATGAGCAGTTCTTC | CSAREDSDHNEQFF
many | TRBJ1-1 | TRBV7-2 | - | TGTGCCAGCAGCCCGACAGTTCGAGACACTGAAGCTTTCTTT | CASSPTVRDTEAFF
many | TRBJ2-3 | TRBV10-1 | TRBD1 | TGCGCCAGCAGACCCTCCGGGACAGGGGCCTCCTACTCCACAGATACGCAGTATTTT | CASRPSGTGASYSTDTQYF
many | TRBJ1-1 | TRBV20-1 | - | TGCAGTGTAGGCAGGGAGGACACTGAAGCTTTCTTT | CSVGREDTEAFF
many | TRBJ2-3 | TRBV19 | - | TGTGCCAGTAAAGGCAGGGGGGGAGATACGCAGTATTTT | CASKGRGGDTQYF
many | TRBJ1-5 | TRBV19 | - | TGTGCCAGTAGTATTCTCACCGACCTGCATTTT | CASSILTDLHF
- | TRBJ2-7 | TRBV5-6 | - | TGTGCCAGCAGTGGGGGTGGGGTCCAGGGGAGCTACGAGCAGTACTTC | CASSGGGVQGSYEQYF
many | TRBJ1-2 | TRBV5-1 | TRBD1 | TGCGCCAGCAGTAATGCAGGGGGCTATGGCTACACCTTC | CASSNAGGYGYTF
- | TRBJ2-7 | TRBV11-2 | - | TGTGCCAGCAGCGTCGGGACAACCTACGAGCAGTACTTC | CASSVGTTYEQYF
many | TRBJ2-5 | TRBV6-1 | TRBD2 | TGTGCCAGCAGGGGCCAGCGGGGGGGCCAGGAGACCCAGTACTTC | CASRGQRGGQETQYF
many | TRBJ1-2 | TRBV19 | - | TGTGCCAGTAGTATAGATCTGGGCAGGGGAGACTATGGCTACACCTTC | CASSIDLGRGDYGYTF
many | TRBJ2-6 | TRBV6-1 | - | TGTGCCAGCAGTGATATGGGCGGGGCCAACGTCCTGACTTTC | CASSDMGGANVLTF
- | TRBJ1-2 | TRBV12-3/TRBV12-4 | - | TGTGCCAGCAATTGGGCGGGTGGCTACACCTTC | CASNWAGGYTF
- | TRBJ2-5 | TRBV5-4 | TRBD1 | TGTGCCAGCAGCTTGGGGGACAGAAAAGAGACCCAGTACTTC | CASSLGDRKETQYF
many | TRBJ2-3 | TRBV3-1 | - | TGTGCCAGCAGCCCTCACTTAGATACGCAGTATTTT | CASSPHLDTQYF
- | TRBJ1-5 | TRBV20-1 | TRBD1 | TGCAGTGCTCACCAGGGGGATCGTCAGCCCCAGCATTTT | CSAHQGDRQPQHF
- | TRBJ2-3 | TRBV11-3 | TRBD2 | TGTGCCAGCAGCTCTCTAGCGGGAAAGTTAGATACGCAGTATTTT | CASSSLAGKLDTQYF
many | TRBJ1-1 | TRBV20-1 | - | TGCAGTGCCTTTGTACCGGTGGACACTGAAGCTTTCTTT | CSAFVPVDTEAFF
few | TRBJ2-1 | TRBV6-2/TRBV6-3 | - | TGTGCCAGCAGGCCCTTTGATACGGGAGTCCACAATGAGCAGTTCTTC | CASRPFDTGVHNEQFF
many | TRBJ2-3 | TRBV9 | TRBD1 | TGTGCCAGCAGCACGGGACAGGGGTCTTCCACAGATACGCAGTATTTT | CASSTGQGSSTDTQYF
many | TRBJ2-5 | TRBV7-3 | - | TGTGCCAGCAGCTTAGCTATAAGGACTTCCCAAGAGACCCAGTACTTC | CASSLAIRTSQETQYF
many | TRBJ1-1 | TRBV4-2 | - | TGTGCCAGCAGCCAAGTAGGCAGTGGAATATACACTGAAGCTTTCTTT | CASSQVGSGIYTEAFF
many | TRBJ2-6 | TRBV5-4 | - | TGTGCCAGCAGCTTATTTGGACTCTCGAGCTCTGGGGCCAACGTCCTGACTTTC | CASSLFGLSSSGANVLTF
many | TRBJ2-1 | TRBV7-2 | - | TGTGCCAGCAGCTTAAGCGGTCGAGTCTACCCCTCCTACAATGAGCAGTTCTTC | CASSLSGRVYPSYNEQFF
many | TRBJ1-2 | TRBV29-1 | TRBD1 | TGCAGCGTTGCGGGACAGGCTATTAACTATGGCTACACCTTC | CSVAGQAINYGYTF
many | TRBJ2-5 | TRBV25-1 | TRBD2 | TGTGCCAGCAGTCGGCGGGGGGGGCAAGAGACCCAGTACTTC | CASSRRGGQETQYF
many | TRBJ2-1 | TRBV13 | - | TGTGCCAGCAGCTCTTCACTAGCTTACAATGAGCAGTTCTTC | CASSSSLAYNEQFF
- | TRBJ2-1 | TRBV6-4 | TRBD1 | TGTGCCAGCAGTGACTCGACAGGGGGCTACAATGAGCAGTTCTTC | CASSDSTGGYNEQFF
medium-sized | TRBJ2-7 | TRBV6-1 | TRBD1 | TGTGCCAGCGGGCAGCCCGGACAGGGGGTGAGCGAGCAGTACTTC | CASGQPGQGVSEQYF
few | TRBJ2-7 | TRBV2 | - | TGTGCCAGCACCAGACCAGGGTTGTACTACGAGCAGTACTTC | CASTRPGLYYEQYF
many | TRBJ1-5 | TRBV12-3/TRBV12-4 | - | TGTGCCAGCAGTCGGACAGCTAATAGCAATCAGCCCCAGCATTTT | CASSRTANSNQPQHF
many | TRBJ2-1 | TRBV5-1 | TRBD2 | TGCGCCAGCAGCTCCGGGGGACTAGCGGGGCTTACCAATGAGCAGTTCTTC | CASSSGGLAGLTNEQFF
- | TRBJ2-7 | TRBV7-6 | TRBD2 | TGTGCCAGCAGCTTAGGACCTCCTCCGGGGCTAGCGGGGACCTACCAGCAGTACTTC | CASSLGPPPGLAGTYQQYF
- | TRBJ2-7 | TRBV6-1 | - | TGTGCCAGCAGGGGGGGTCCCGGGACAGCGACCTGCGAGCAGTACTTC | CASRGGPGTATCEQYF
once | TRBJ2-3 | TRBV6-5 | - | TGTGCCAGCAGTTTCCTGGGTACCAGAGATACGCAGTTTTTT | CASSFLGTRDTQFF
many | TRBJ2-7 | TRBV9 | - | TGTGCCAGCAGCGTAGAGGGCGGATCCTACGAGCAGTACTTC | CASSVEGGSYEQYF
many | TRBJ2-2 | TRBV5-1 | - | TGCGCCAGCAGCTTCAGGGGCACCGGGGAGCTGTTTTTT | CASSFRGTGELFF
few | TRBJ2-7 | TRBV25-1 | - | TGTGCCATCAGTCGCGGAACCTACGATCAGTACTTC | CAISRGTYDQYF
many | TRBJ2-5 | TRBV7-9 | TRBD1 | TGTGCCAGCAGCGGGGACAGGCACATGGACCAGTACTTC | CASSGDRHMDQYF
many | TRBJ2-3 | TRBV7-3 | - | TGTGCCAGCAGCTTAAGATCGGCAGGAGATACGCAGTATTTT | CASSLRSAGDTQYF
many | TRBJ1-6 | TRBV14 | - | TGTGCCAGCAGCCAAGGGACATCTTCACCCCTCCACTTT | CASSQGTSSPLHF